The 8 T cell receptor beta chains reported below all come from one sample, sequenced in a study of blood T cell repertoires in COVID-19. Sequencing used immunoSEQ multiplex PCR; TCRdb keeps in-frame clones, though not all of them. The sample lists some 130,000 clones, around 83% occurring once. The sample was peripheral blood. These receptors were obtained from a man aged 35-49 years with active or convalescent COVID-19.

J is TRBJ2-1 and V is TRBV14, with 9 bases identical to TRBD2. The CDR3 has 18 residues. The V gene end was trimmed by 2 bases and the J gene end by 7 bases; junction bases not matched to a gene: 15. CDR1 is SGHDN, CDR2 FVKESK, per germline. CDR3 sequence: CASSQNPIEGLAQNEQFF. The CDR3 region has the DNA TGTGCCAGCAGCCAAAACCCTATTGAGGGACTAGCTCAGAATGAGCAGTTCTTC.

This clone was found many times. This chain links TRBV10-1 with TRBJ1-2; a possible D gene is TRBD1 (5 bases). The germline V gene has CDR1 WNHNN and CDR2 SYGVQD (reference sequence). The CDR3 is 14 amino acids. V was trimmed by 2 bases and J by 5 bases, leaving 12 bases between them. The CDR3 sequence: CASSEGAKFYGYTF. The CDR3, as DNA: TGCGCCAGCAGTGAGGGGGCGAAGTTTTATGGCTACACCTTC.

This clone appeared a single time. The genes are TRBV5-1 and TRBJ1-2; 9 positions match TRBD1. The CDR3 consists of 14 residues. The germline V gene encodes CDR1 SGHRS and CDR2 YFSETQ. Trimming cost V 2 bases and J 6 bases; bases outside gene matches: 5. The CDR3 DNA is TGCGCCAGCAGCTTTATGGACAGGGGAGATGGCTACACCTTC. It codes for CASSFMDRGDGYTF.

The chain recombines TRBV19 with TRBJ1-5, with unresolved D. Trimming cost V 4 bases and J 6 bases, with 16 bases left between them. The CDR3 is 15 residues long. Germline values: CDR1 LNHDA, CDR2 SQIVND (reference sequence). The CDR3: CASSNPWQAGQPQHF. The CDR3 nucleotides read TGTGCCAGTAGTAACCCGTGGCAGGCGGGTCAGCCCCAGCATTTT.

This chain joins TRBV7-2 and TRBJ2-5; 8 nucleotides agree with TRBD1. Germline values: CDR1 SGHTA, CDR2 FQGNSA. The CDR3 sequence is 15 residues long. With 2 bases clipped from V and 4 bases from J, the junction kept 6 bases outside the gene matches. This chain's CDR3 is CASSLRPDRGETQYF. The CDR3 DNA is TGTGCCAGCAGCTTAAGGCCCGACAGGGGAGAGACCCAGTACTTC.

The chain couples TRBV11-1 to TRBJ2-5; TRBD2 might be the D (5 bases). The germline V gene has CDR1 SGHAT and CDR2 FQDESV (reference sequence). V lost 0 bases and J 1 base, leaving 15 bases between the germline ends. The CDR3 loop spans 17 amino acids. CDR3 protein: CASSLARADEFQETQYF. The DNA for the CDR3 is TGTGCCAGCAGCTTAGCGCGGGCAGATGAATTCCAAGAGACCCAGTACTTC.

This chain connects TRBV23-1 to TRBJ2-7, with TRBD1 matching over 8 bases. TRBV23-1 is flagged as an ORF with uncertain function. The CDR3 extends over 15 amino acids. Trimming took 3 bases from V and 5 from J; bases not matched to a gene: 9. CDR3 residues: CASSQRTGFIDEQYF. CDR3 nucleotide sequence: TGCGCCAGCAGTCAGCGGACAGGGTTCATCGACGAGCAGTACTTC.

The chain uses TRBV9 and TRBJ1-4; D possibly corresponds to TRBD1 (6 bases). Trimming took 3 bases from V and 4 from J, leaving 7 bases between them. Germline V gives CDR1 SGDLS, CDR2 YYNGEE. The CDR3 is made up of 13 amino acids. CDR3 DNA sequence: TGTGCCAGCAGCGCGGACAGTAATGAAAAACTGTTTTTT. Amino acid sequence: CASSADSNEKLFF.